Listed below are T cell receptor beta chains from one sample, sequenced in a study of blood T cell repertoires in COVID-19. Assay: immunoSEQ multiplex PCR; the TCRdb copy retains only in-frame clones and omits some. Among some 260,000 clones listed, 70% to 90% were seen once. Material for sequencing was peripheral blood. These receptors all stem from a man younger than 30 with active or convalescent COVID-19. Both conserved end residues are trimmed from each CDR3.

CDR3 protein: ASSWTGFEQY
J gene: TRBJ2-7
V gene: TRBV6-2/TRBV6-3

CDR3 protein: ASSFEASIYGYT
J gene: TRBJ1-2
V gene: TRBV5-4

CDR3 protein: ASSQDLVTEAF
J gene: TRBJ1-1
V gene: TRBV4-3

CDR3 protein: ASSTRTDTYNSPLH
J gene: TRBJ1-6
V gene: TRBV27

CDR3 protein: ASSQTGVTEAF
J gene: TRBJ1-1
V gene: TRBV4-1

CDR3 protein: ASSLEVFTGWDNSPLH
J gene: TRBJ1-6
V gene: TRBV7-8

CDR3 protein: ASSDSREGEAF
J gene: TRBJ1-1
V gene: TRBV2

CDR3 protein: ASSLWDRSHEQY
J gene: TRBJ2-7
V gene: TRBV7-2

CDR3 protein: ASSQGQHYGYT
J gene: TRBJ1-2
V gene: TRBV3-1/TRBV3-2

CDR3 protein: ATSDPGGPNEQF
J gene: TRBJ2-1
V gene: TRBV24-1

CDR3 protein: ASGLETGSPLH
J gene: TRBJ1-6
V gene: TRBV12-5

CDR3 protein: ASRGQGAGYT
J gene: TRBJ1-2
V gene: TRBV2

CDR3 protein: ASSLTSGSYEQY
J gene: TRBJ2-7
V gene: TRBV7-9

CDR3 protein: ASSSTGQPNTEAF
J gene: TRBJ1-1
V gene: TRBV13

CDR3 protein: ASSYHSTDTQY
J gene: TRBJ2-3
V gene: TRBV6-2/TRBV6-3

CDR3 protein: ASSLLQSAQH
J gene: TRBJ1-5
V gene: TRBV7-2

CDR3 protein: ASSQGQNNEQF
J gene: TRBJ2-1
V gene: TRBV18

CDR3 protein: ASSQDEGGVQPQH
J gene: TRBJ1-5
V gene: TRBV4-2

CDR3 protein: ASSLRVGELF
J gene: TRBJ2-2
V gene: TRBV11-2

CDR3 protein: ASTTGQGRSPLH
J gene: TRBJ1-6
V gene: TRBV19

CDR3 protein: ASSAGGIEKLF
J gene: TRBJ1-4
V gene: TRBV25-1

CDR3 protein: ASSQSKEHNSPLH
J gene: TRBJ1-6
V gene: TRBV23-1

CDR3 protein: SVELVAGVSAEQF
J gene: TRBJ2-1
V gene: TRBV29-1

CDR3 protein: ASSVGVAGGYEQY
J gene: TRBJ2-7
V gene: TRBV9

CDR3 protein: ASSSWTGGAMTDTQY
J gene: TRBJ2-3
V gene: TRBV5-1

CDR3 protein: ASSLVGLAGGPSTDTQY
J gene: TRBJ2-3
V gene: TRBV7-2

CDR3 protein: ASSLGQGGHGYT
J gene: TRBJ1-2
V gene: TRBV5-1

CDR3 protein: SGEGPTEQF
J gene: TRBJ2-1
V gene: TRBV29-1

CDR3 protein: ATTPARGGRPGELF
J gene: TRBJ2-2
V gene: TRBV27

CDR3 protein: ASSLTQGWDEKLF
J gene: TRBJ1-4
V gene: TRBV7-6

CDR3 protein: ASSVGDTHSYEQY
J gene: TRBJ2-7
V gene: TRBV9

CDR3 protein: ATSDPTGGGTEAF
J gene: TRBJ1-1
V gene: TRBV24-1

CDR3 protein: ASSQGQAYEQY
J gene: TRBJ2-7
V gene: TRBV3-1/TRBV3-2

CDR3 protein: ASSPRTGGYNSPLH
J gene: TRBJ1-6
V gene: TRBV7-2

CDR3 protein: ASSPPRLAGGPYTQY
J gene: TRBJ2-3
V gene: TRBV18

CDR3 protein: ASSPSSRQETQY
J gene: TRBJ2-5
V gene: TRBV7-3

CDR3 protein: ATSRDQSDTDQPQH
J gene: TRBJ1-5
V gene: TRBV15

CDR3 protein: ASSLGQGSYNEQF
J gene: TRBJ2-1
V gene: TRBV11-3

CDR3 protein: ASSYHGPGNEQF
J gene: TRBJ2-1
V gene: TRBV6-5

CDR3 protein: ASSQDRGYTEAF
J gene: TRBJ1-1
V gene: TRBV4-3

CDR3 protein: ASSGGEEFSEKLF
J gene: TRBJ1-4
V gene: TRBV9

CDR3 protein: ASSVPRVHEQY
J gene: TRBJ2-7
V gene: TRBV28

CDR3 protein: ASSSGLAGNTGELF
J gene: TRBJ2-2
V gene: TRBV5-4

CDR3 protein: ASSFADSPLH
J gene: TRBJ1-6
V gene: TRBV11-2

CDR3 protein: ASSRDRSNEQY
J gene: TRBJ2-7
V gene: TRBV7-2

CDR3 protein: ASSFGGSGNEQF
J gene: TRBJ2-1
V gene: TRBV5-1

CDR3 protein: ASSTPLETNQPQH
J gene: TRBJ1-5
V gene: TRBV19

CDR3 protein: ASSLGGDLAYEQY
J gene: TRBJ2-7
V gene: TRBV13

CDR3 protein: AWRDTGKAYGYT
J gene: TRBJ1-2
V gene: TRBV30

CDR3 protein: ASSEPAGWNTEAF
J gene: TRBJ1-1
V gene: TRBV6-1

CDR3 protein: ASSSPGLENGELF
J gene: TRBJ2-2
V gene: TRBV5-4